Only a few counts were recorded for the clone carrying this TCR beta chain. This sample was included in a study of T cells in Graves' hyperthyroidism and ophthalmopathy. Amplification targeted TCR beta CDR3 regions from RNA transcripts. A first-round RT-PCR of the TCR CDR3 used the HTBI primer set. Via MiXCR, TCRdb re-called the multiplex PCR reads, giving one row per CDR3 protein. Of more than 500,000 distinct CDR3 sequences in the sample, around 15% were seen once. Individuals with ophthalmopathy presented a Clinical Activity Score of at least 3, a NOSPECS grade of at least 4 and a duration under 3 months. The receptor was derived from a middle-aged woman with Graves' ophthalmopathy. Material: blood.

Written as DNA, the CDR3 is TGCAGCGTTGAGGCGGACAGCGCAGGTTACGAGCAGTACTTC. Residues: CSVEADSAGYEQYF. The gene calls are TRBV29-1 and TRBJ2-7; D may be TRBD1 (6 bases). V dropped 3 bases and J dropped 4 bases, with 16 bases sitting between them. In germline, CDR1 is SQVTM, CDR2 ANQGSEA. The CDR3 has 14 residues.